The rows below give T cell receptor beta chains drawn from one sample of a study of blood T cell repertoires in COVID-19. The table came from immunoSEQ multiplex PCR; TCRdb's copy has only in-frame clones and leaves some out. The table shows around 260,000 clones, with around nine tenths occurring only once. Sequencing used peripheral blood. The source of these receptors is a woman aged 40 to 50 who had recovered from COVID-19. CDR3s include the opening cysteine and the closing phenylalanine or tryptophan. Each record gives: V gene, CDR3 protein.

TRBV28	CASTRGLAGETQYF
TRBV3-1/TRBV3-2	CASSQSQEGAEQYF
TRBV6-1	CASSDPPGGQETQYF
TRBV27	CASSPIQTHNEQFF
TRBV3-1/TRBV3-2	CASSLVAGGRSYEQYF
TRBV11-3	CASSSRTSGSYEQYF
TRBV5-8	CASSPRSGEQFF
TRBV28	CASSSTPGLNTGELFF
TRBV10-2	CASSESIRDTEAFF
TRBV10-1	CASSEPGSPGADTQYF
TRBV7-2	CASSPRLAGGRISDTQYF
TRBV2	CASSGTGGTYNEQFF
TRBV7-2	CASSSRQGLNNEKLFF
TRBV28	CASSFWTNSYEQYF
TRBV20-1	CSACVSGGQGGNTGELFF
TRBV3-1/TRBV3-2	CASSPGLAGVIHEQYF
TRBV2	CASSKQGSVLNSPLHF
TRBV6-1	CASSEPGQGANVLTF
TRBV7-8	CASSLGGARNQNTGELFF
TRBV9	CASSPGTGVHEQFF
TRBV7-2	CASSLTQGAREQYF
TRBV2	CASSSDSFTNYGYTF
TRBV3-1/TRBV3-2	CASSRLTSGSETQYF
TRBV27	CASSVHRVWDNEQFF
TRBV5-4	CASRIGTARNEQFF
TRBV5-6	CASSLQGADGYTF
TRBV14	CASSQGGGPYEQYF
TRBV3-1/TRBV3-2	CASSQSLAGADTQYF
TRBV7-9	CASGSGSRSYEQYF
TRBV19	CASSSFLSSGRETQYF
TRBV6-5	CASTQGQGLATEAFF
TRBV7-7	CASSSLAGNNEQFF
TRBV27	CASSSPGSEAFF
TRBV6-1	CASSDTRSYEQYF
TRBV2	CASSFVEPGGEQYF
TRBV27	CASRPGDRDRGYTF
TRBV11-2	CASSTLQGHNEQFF
TRBV4-1	CASRPSGTGDGYNEQFF
TRBV6-1	CASSYYYEQYF
TRBV2	CASSATTGGSYEQYF